This T cell receptor (beta chain) was retrieved from a study of human T cells and chemical hapten exposure. About the research overall: All through the approximately 23-week study, the scalp of each patient received diphenylcyclopropenone doses weekly.

The sample's time point: patch test 2, 6 weeks after DPC sensitization. Treatment in this sample: therapeutic diphenylcyclopropenone sensitization with weekly scalp DPC. This clonotype was seen at least ten times. TCRdb used MiXCR to reprocess the RACE reads, holding one entry per CDR3 protein. The table lists about 81,000 distinct CDR3 sequences, 10% to 13% of them singletons, with about 2.3% in the top ten. Between the trimmed V and J ends, which lost 5 bases and 3 bases, there was a span of 10 bases. The germline V gene has CDR1 SEHNR and CDR2 FQNEAQ (reference sequence). The CDR3 is made up of 13 amino acids.

This receptor was identified in a woman aged 25 to 39 with alopecia areata. Some clones in this sample may be carry-over from other donors' samples. The V gene is TRBV7-9, the J gene TRBJ2-5; possibly TRBD1 or TRBD2 for D (6 bases each). The material sequenced was whole blood, taken in connection with sensitization to the hapten diphenylcyclopropenone (DPC). The CDR3 loop reads CASSRGQEETQYF. CDR3 DNA sequence: TGTGCCAGCAGCCGGGGGCAGGAAGAGACCCAGTACTTC.